The 32 T cell receptor beta chains in this list originate from one sample, sequenced in a study of shared clonotypes between healthy human individuals. Sequencing used immunoSEQ multiplex PCR; TCRdb keeps in-frame clones, though not all of them. Among about 1.5 million clones listed, roughly 95% were seen once. Input material: naive CD4+ T cells sorted from blood. Subset here: CD45RA+ positively selected. The receptors were gathered from a man aged 25-45 years in good health.

The sample holds a few counts of this clone. This chain uses TRBV7-6 with TRBJ2-7; 10 bases are a match to TRBD2. Germline V lookup: CDR1 SGHVS, CDR2 FNYEAQ. V lost 5 bases to trimming and J lost 2 bases; unmatched junction nucleotides: 9. The CDR3 loop spans 16 amino acids. The CDR3 loop is CASSPQRTSGAYEQYF. CDR3 sequence (DNA): TGTGCCAGCAGCCCCCAAAGGACTAGCGGAGCCTACGAGCAGTACTTC.

The J gene is TRBJ1-1, the V gene TRBV5-4; 7 positions match TRBD1. Per germline, CDR1 SGHNT and CDR2 YYREEE (reference sequence). Germline trimming cut 4 bases from V and 0 bases from J; bases unmatched to any gene: 9. CDR3 length: 16 amino acids. The CDR3 here is CASSPTGIKMNTEAFF. The CDR3, as DNA: TGTGCCAGCAGCCCGACAGGGATTAAAATGAACACTGAAGCTTTCTTT.

The chain recombines TRBV4-2 with TRBJ2-5, with TRBD1 matching 7 bases. CDR1 is LGHNA, CDR2 YNFKEQ, per germline. CDR3 size: 14 residues. Trimming removed 0 bases from V and 5 bases from J; junction bases left unmatched: 3. This CDR3 is CASSQEGQWETQYF. The CDR3 coding sequence is TGTGCCAGCAGCCAAGAGGGACAGTGGGAGACCCAGTACTTC.

The gene calls are TRBV5-6 and TRBJ2-1, with unresolved D. Per germline, CDR1 SGHDT and CDR2 YYEEEE. The CDR3 sequence is 12 residues long. The V and J ends lost 3 bases and 4 bases respectively, with 5 bases between them. The CDR3 sequence: CASSSGYNEQFF. CDR3 coding DNA: TGTGCCAGCAGCTCGGGTTACAATGAGCAGTTCTTC.

The chain combines TRBV27 with TRBJ2-7, with TRBD2 matching over 11 bases. The CDR3 covers 19 residues. Trimming cost V 0 bases and J 9 bases; bases outside gene matches: 19. From germline, CDR1 is MNHEY and CDR2 SMNVEV (reference sequence). The CDR3 protein is CASSLSANRLAGSPSPQYF. The CDR3 nucleotides are TGTGCCAGCAGTTTATCGGCGAACCGACTAGCGGGATCACCTTCTCCGCAGTACTTC.

This chain uses TRBV10-1 with TRBJ2-1, with D possibly called TRBD1 or TRBD2 (5 bases each). V gave up 4 bases and J gave up 9 bases, with 22 bases separating them. Germline CDR1 WNHNN, CDR2 SYGVQD (reference sequence). This CDR3 has 16 residues. CDR3 nucleotide sequence: TGCGCCAGCAGTGGGGGCCCCGCCACGGGGAATGGTGAGCAGTTCTTC. Residues: CASSGGPATGNGEQFF.

The chain carries TRBV10-2 and TRBJ2-1; D gene unclear. This CDR3 comprises 12 residues. Germline assignment: CDR1 WSHSY and CDR2 SAAADI. Trimming took 6 bases from V and 9 from J, leaving 12 bases between them. As DNA, the CDR3 is TGCGCCAGCAGCGTTTATAGGGCTGAGCAGTTCTTC. Its protein product is CASSVYRAEQFF.

The J gene is TRBJ2-3, the V gene TRBV28; D is unclear. Germline V gives CDR1 MDHEN, CDR2 SYDVKM. The CDR3 consists of 13 residues. Trimming took off 6 bases at V and 6 bases at J, with 13 bases between the two ends. CDR3 nucleotide sequence: TGTGCCAGCAGGAATACGGGCCAGGATACGCAGTATTTT. Protein product: CASRNTGQDTQYF.

The genes are TRBV11-1 and TRBJ2-3; maybe TRBD2 (6 bases). Trimming left V 4 bases short and J 4 bases short, with 24 bases between. From germline, CDR1 is SGHAT and CDR2 FQDESV (reference sequence). The CDR3 is 18 amino acids. The CDR3 coding sequence is TGTGCCAGCAGCTCGAAAGGGACTTCCTCGCGATTCCCAGATACGCAGTATTTT. Its translation is CASSSKGTSSRFPDTQYF.

DNA for the CDR3: TGCGCCATCGAGGGGGCAGCTCCTTCCTACGAGCAGTACTTC. Translation gives CAIEGAAPSYEQYF. The genes are TRBV5-1 and TRBJ2-7, with 7 positions matching TRBD1. Per germline, CDR1 SGHRS and CDR2 YFSETQ. This CDR3 comprises 14 residues. V shed 9 bases, J shed 1 base, and the junction held 10 bases outside the gene matches. The variable domain in full, completed from reference TRBV5-1 and TRBJ2-7, reads KAGVTQTPRYLIKTRGQQVTLSCSPISGHRSVSWYQQTPGQGLQFLFEYFSETQRNKGNFPGRFSGRQFSNSRSEMNVSTLELGDSALYLCAIEGAAPSYEQYFGPGTRLTVT.

The chain recombines TRBV10-2 with TRBJ2-3; TRBD1 or TRBD2 may be the D gene (6 bases each). The germline gives CDR1 WSHSY, CDR2 SAAADI. This CDR3 is built from 14 residues. The V and J ends lost 3 bases and 3 bases respectively, with 10 bases between them. The CDR3 DNA sequence: TGCGCCAGCAGTGACGGGGGCCGGACAGATACGCAGTATTTT. This translates into CASSDGGRTDTQYF.

V gene TRBV27 combines with J gene TRBJ1-1, with TRBD1 matching over 7 bases. The germline gives CDR1 MNHEY, CDR2 SMNVEV (reference sequence). V shed 3 bases, J shed 4 bases, and the junction held 8 bases outside the gene matches. The CDR3 runs 15 residues. The CDR3 protein is CASSFSDRESTEAFF. CDR3 sequence (DNA): TGTGCCAGCAGTTTTTCCGACAGGGAGAGCACTGAAGCTTTCTTT.

V is TRBV15 and J is TRBJ2-1; the D is unclear. CDR3 size: 13 residues. V gave up 1 base and J gave up 7 bases, with 8 bases separating them. CDR1 and CDR2 (germline): LNHNV, YYDKDF (reference sequence). The CDR3, as DNA: TGTGCCACCAGCAGAGTGAGGTTAAATGAGCAGTTCTTC. Encoded protein: CATSRVRLNEQFF.

The chain employs TRBV5-8 and TRBJ1-3; D remains unclear. Germline CDR1 is SGHTS and CDR2 is YDEGEE. V was shortened by 2 bases and J by 0 bases, with 12 bases between the two germline ends. The CDR3 consists of 16 residues. The CDR3 sequence: CASSLLGSGSGNTIYF. CDR3 sequence (DNA): TGTGCCAGCAGCTTATTGGGGTCTGGCTCTGGAAACACCATATATTTT. Together with reference TRBV5-8 and TRBJ1-3, the CDR3 gives the full variable domain: EAGVTQSPTHLIKTRGQQATLRCSPISGHTSVYWYQQALGLGLQFLLWYDEGEERNRGNFPPRFSGRQFPNYSSELNVNALELEDSALYLCASSLLGSGSGNTIYFGEGSWLTVV.

In this sample, this clone turned up once. Other DNA sequences within the sample encode an identical CDR3. The rearrangement uses TRBV5-8 and TRBJ1-3; D might be TRBD1 (5 bases). V was clipped by 0 bases and J by 0 bases, with 7 bases between them. Germline CDR1 reads SGHTS; CDR2 reads YDEGEE. This CDR3 comprises 15 residues. CDR3 protein: CASSLDRSSGNTIYF. The CDR3 DNA reads as TGTGCCAGCAGCTTGGACAGGAGCTCTGGAAACACCATATATTTT. Supplemented by reference TRBV5-8 and TRBJ1-3, the full variable domain reads EAGVTQSPTHLIKTRGQQATLRCSPISGHTSVYWYQQALGLGLQFLLWYDEGEERNRGNFPPRFSGRQFPNYSSELNVNALELEDSALYLCASSLDRSSGNTIYFGEGSWLTVV.

This clone was detected only once. The chain is built from TRBV9 and TRBJ2-4; unclear D gene. The V and J ends lost 2 bases and 0 bases respectively, with 18 bases between them. Germline V gene lookup returns CDR1 SGDLS and CDR2 YYNGEE. The CDR3 contains 18 residues. The CDR3 bases are TGTGCCAGCAGCGTTGGGCCCTTCGGATCGGCAGCCAAAAACATTCAGTACTTC. This translates into CASSVGPFGSAAKNIQYF.

The gene calls are TRBV5-4 and TRBJ2-1, with unresolved D. The CDR3 loop spans 14 amino acids. CDR1 and CDR2 from the germline V gene are SGHNT and YYREEE (reference sequence). The V and J ends lost 0 bases and 2 bases respectively, with 6 bases between them. DNA of the CDR3: TGTGCCAGCAGCTTGGCAAGCGCCTACAATGAGCAGTTCTTC. It specifies CASSLASAYNEQFF.

The rearrangement joins TRBV2 to TRBJ1-2; D gene uncertain. The V end lost 0 bases, the J end lost 8 bases, and 10 bases lay between the germline ends. From germline, CDR1 is SNHLY and CDR2 FYNNEI. This CDR3 is built from 13 residues. As DNA, the CDR3 is TGTGCCAGCAGTGAAGCAGGGTTTGCGGGCTACACCTTC. This encodes CASSEAGFAGYTF.

V usage is TRBV5-4 and J usage is TRBJ1-2; 9 bases agree with TRBD1. Germline CDR1 SGHNT, CDR2 YYREEE (reference sequence). J gave up 2 bases and V 0 bases, and 5 bases lay outside the gene matches. The CDR3 length is 16 residues. The CDR3 DNA is TGTGCCAGCAGCTTGGAAGTTGGGACAGGGAACTATGGCTACACCTTC. Translation gives CASSLEVGTGNYGYTF.

This clone was picked up one time. The chain joins TRBV4-1 to TRBJ2-1; 10 nucleotides agree with TRBD2. J gave up 3 bases and V 1 base, and 9 bases lay outside the gene matches. This CDR3 is 18 amino acids long. Germline CDR1 reads MGHRA; CDR2 reads YSYEKL. CDR3 sequence reads: CASSQGLAGVIGYNEQFF. The CDR3 DNA follows: TGCGCCAGCAGCCAAGGGCTAGCGGGAGTAATAGGCTACAATGAGCAGTTCTTC.

The V gene is TRBV5-1, the J gene TRBJ1-1; perhaps TRBD1 as D (5 bases). Germline CDR1 is SGHRS and CDR2 is YFSETQ. Trimming left V 4 bases short and J 4 bases short, with 11 bases between. The CDR3 consists of 13 residues. CDR3 loop: CASSTQGATEAFF. CDR3 DNA: TGCGCCAGCAGCACCCAGGGTGCCACTGAAGCTTTCTTT.

V and J are TRBV6-5 and TRBJ2-2; the match to TRBD2 covers 7 bases. With V trimmed by 5 bases and J by 5 bases, 2 bases remained unmatched. CDR1 is MNHEY, CDR2 SVGAGI, per germline. The CDR3 has 13 residues. The CDR3 spells CASSTRGTGELFF. The CDR3 DNA reads as TGTGCCAGCAGTACGCGGGGGACCGGGGAGCTGTTTTTT.

V and J are TRBV19 and TRBJ2-1, with TRBD2 identical over 7 bases. The CDR3 totals 18 residues. V lost 7 bases to trimming and J lost 5 bases; unmatched junction nucleotides: 20. Germline CDR1 LNHDA, CDR2 SQIVND (reference sequence). The CDR3 reads CASIVRTRMGSLNNEQFF. The DNA of the CDR3 is TGTGCCAGTATCGTCCGGACTAGGATGGGCTCCCTGAACAATGAGCAGTTCTTC.

This chain joins TRBV5-1 and TRBJ2-1; TRBD2 aligns across 7 bases. J gave up 3 bases and V 5 bases, and 11 bases lay outside the gene matches. Germline V gene lookup returns CDR1 SGHRS and CDR2 YFSETQ. The CDR3 consists of 16 residues. This CDR3 is CASSPSVGLGYNEQFF. CDR3 nucleotides: TGCGCCAGCAGTCCTTCAGTTGGACTAGGCTACAATGAGCAGTTCTTC.

The chain employs TRBV6-5 and TRBJ2-1; 13 nucleotides align to TRBD2. J gave up 10 bases and V 6 bases, and 6 bases lay outside the gene matches. Looked up from germline, CDR1 is MNHEY and CDR2 is SVGAGI. CDR3 length: 14 amino acids. CDR3 in DNA: TGTGCCAGCAGCGGACTAGCGGGAGTGGGCGAGCAGTTCTTC. This gives the protein CASSGLAGVGEQFF.

The chain links TRBV14 to TRBJ2-5; no clear D. The CDR3 extends over 16 amino acids. Germline V gene lookup returns CDR1 SGHDN and CDR2 FVKESK. The ends were cut back, 2 bases at V and 4 bases at J, with 17 bases in the middle. The CDR3 region is CASSQLTFFGLETQYF. CDR3 nucleotide sequence: TGTGCCAGCAGCCAACTCACCTTCTTTGGCCTAGAGACCCAGTACTTC.

This chain uses TRBV18 with TRBJ1-1, with D possibly matching TRBD1 (6 bases). The CDR3 spans 14 residues. V lost 2 bases, J lost 6 bases, and 13 bases lay in between. From germline, CDR1 is KGHSH and CDR2 LQKENI. CDR3 DNA sequence: TGTGCCAGCTCACCAGGGGGCGGGTTCGCTGAAGCTTTCTTT. Its protein is CASSPGGGFAEAFF.

The CDR3 coding sequence is TGTGCCAGCAGTAGGTGGGGGCCGGCGGATTACTCCTACAATGAGCAGTTCTTC. It codes for CASSRWGPADYSYNEQFF. This chain links TRBV2 with TRBJ2-1, with a weak D call TRBD1 (6 bases). V lost 5 bases and J 0 bases, leaving 20 bases between the germline ends. CDR3 length: 18 amino acids. In germline, CDR1 is SNHLY, CDR2 FYNNEI.

This clone occurred once. The chain is built from TRBV5-6 and TRBJ2-7, with 7 bases aligning to TRBD1. The trim removed 6 bases at V and 3 bases at J, leaving 6 bases unmatched. This CDR3 has 13 amino acids. Germline loops: CDR1 SGHDT, CDR2 YYEEEE. CDR3: CASTPGQYYEQYF. CDR3 bases: TGTGCCAGCACCCCGGGACAGTACTACGAGCAGTACTTC.

The V call is TRBV25-1, the J call TRBJ1-2, with D unresolved. The CDR3 spans 12 residues. Germline V gives CDR1 MGHDK, CDR2 SYGVNS. V lost 3 bases and J lost 4, with 6 bases in between. The CDR3 bases are TGTGCCAGCAGTGATGCCTTCTATGGCTACACCTTC. Its translation: CASSDAFYGYTF.

The chain has TRBV27 and TRBJ2-5; 8 bases are shared with TRBD2. Germline CDR1 reads MNHEY; CDR2 reads SMNVEV (reference sequence). V lost 3 bases, J lost 5 bases, and 8 bases stayed unmatched. The CDR3 covers 15 residues. CDR3 bases: TGTGCCAGCAGTTTGGACGGGAGGGCCTGGGAGACCCAGTACTTC. It is translated as CASSLDGRAWETQYF.

The rearrangement joins TRBV5-1 to TRBJ2-7, with 8 bases fitting TRBD2. In germline, CDR1 is SGHRS, CDR2 YFSETQ. The J segment lost 7 bases and the V segment lost 7 bases, leaving 16 bases of the junction unmatched. This CDR3 spans 15 amino acids. As DNA, the CDR3 is TGCGCCAGCCAAGTAGCGGGACCCGAGGGTATGGAGCAGTACTTC. Translating gives CASQVAGPEGMEQYF.